One and the same sample provided the 29 T cell receptor beta chains below, sequenced in a study of spatial heterogeneity in lung cancer. TCRdb fed the 5' RACE reads into MiXCR, producing one record per CDR3 protein. Among about 70,000 distinct CDR3 sequences listed, around 8.9% were seen once. Time point described: blood at routine non-recurrence follow-up after resection. The source was PBMCs, collected at follow-up. These receptors all stem from a female donor with early-stage non-small cell lung cancer.

The table lists this clonotype with many counts. V gene TRBV20-1 combines with J gene TRBJ1-6; a possible D gene is TRBD1 (5 bases). Trimming cost V 0 bases and J 9 bases, with 9 bases left between them. The germline gives CDR1 DFQATT, CDR2 SNEGSKA (reference sequence). The CDR3 runs to 13 residues. DNA for the CDR3: TGCAGTGCTAGAGAACAGAGGGGTTCACCCCTCCACTTT. Translating it yields CSAREQRGSPLHF.

This clonotype was detected ten times or more. The rearrangement uses TRBV2 and TRBJ2-6, with D tentatively TRBD1 or TRBD2 (5 bases each). Trimming cost V 5 bases and J 0 bases, with 8 bases left between them. Looked up from germline, CDR1 is SNHLY and CDR2 is FYNNEI. The CDR3 is 15 amino acids. CDR3 sequence reads: CASSPGPSGANVLTF. The CDR3 DNA sequence: TGTGCCAGCAGTCCGGGACCCTCTGGGGCCAACGTCCTGACTTTC.

This clonotype was detected ten times or more. The CDR3 is CASQLGGGSGANVLTF. CDR3 coding DNA: TGCGCCAGCCAACTTGGGGGGGGCTCTGGGGCCAACGTCCTGACTTTC. The V gene is TRBV4-1, the J gene TRBJ2-6; 7 bases are a match to TRBD2. Germline assignment: CDR1 MGHRA and CDR2 YSYEKL. Trimming at V came to 8 bases and at J to 0 bases, leaving 7 bases not matched to a gene. The length of the CDR3 is 16 residues.

This clonotype was seen more than once but under ten times. The chain links TRBV12-3 or TRBV12-4 to TRBJ2-5; 9 positions agree with TRBD2. This CDR3 is 16 amino acids long. The trim removed 4 bases at V and 2 bases at J, leaving 8 bases unmatched. CDR3 bases: TGTGCCAGCAGTTCCAATTGGCTAGCGGGACAAGAGACCCAGTACTTC. It encodes CASSSNWLAGQETQYF.

With regard to this clonotype: Its ends do not fully match the called genes, so a read error is possible. The J gene is TRBJ2-1, the V gene TRBV3-1; tentative D call: TRBD2 (6 bases). CDR1 LGHDT and CDR2 YNNKEL come from the germline V gene (reference sequence). This CDR3 is 16 amino acids long. CDR3 nucleotide sequence: TGTGCCAGCAGTCAAGTTCGGAGGGCCCCCTACAATGAGCAGTTCTTC. Its translation: CASSQVRRAPYNEQFF.

The table lists this clonotype with a few counts. It may be a read error: a sequence one base away is much more abundant. The V gene is TRBV3-1, the J gene TRBJ2-2; D is uncertain. Germline V gene lookup returns CDR1 LGHDT and CDR2 YNNKEL (reference sequence). The CDR3 spans 11 residues. V lost 2 bases to trimming and J lost 5 bases, with 0 bases between them. CDR3 amino acids: CASSQTGELFF. CDR3 DNA: TGTGCCAGCAGCCAAACCGGGGAGCTGTTTTTT.

This clonotype was detected many times. The chain uses TRBV6-1 and TRBJ2-3, with D possibly being TRBD2 (5 bases). Germline values: CDR1 MNHNS, CDR2 SASEGT. V lost 8 bases, J lost 5 bases, and 11 bases lay in between. The CDR3 consists of 12 residues. For the CDR3, the DNA is TGTGCCAGCGGGAGCGCCGGAGATACGCAGTATTTT. Protein sequence: CASGSAGDTQYF.

This clonotype is large. This chain uses TRBV20-1 with TRBJ2-3; 8 bases fit TRBD2. CDR3 length: 16 residues. Germline V gene lookup returns CDR1 DFQATT and CDR2 SNEGSKA (reference sequence). The junction had 10 bases not matched to a gene; V was cut back by 3 bases and J by 2 bases. The CDR3 nucleotides are TGCAGTGCTAGGGAATGGTCTAGCGGGTTCACAGATACGCAGTATTTT. This codes for CSAREWSSGFTDTQYF.

This clonotype was seen many times. The chain carries TRBV5-4 and TRBJ2-3; perhaps TRBD2 as D (6 bases). The CDR3 has 16 residues. Trimming removed 0 bases from V and 0 bases from J, with 11 bases in between. Germline V CDR1 and CDR2: SGHNT, YYREEE (reference sequence). CDR3 nucleotides: TGTGCCAGCAGCTTGGCCGCGGGAACTAGCACAGATACGCAGTATTTT. Its translation: CASSLAAGTSTDTQYF.

This clonotype came up many times. J is TRBJ1-2 and V is TRBV11-2; unclear D gene. The CDR3 runs to 13 residues. V lost 2 bases and J lost 8, with 12 bases in between. CDR1 and CDR2 (germline): SGHAT, FQNNGV. The CDR3 DNA reads TGTGCCAGCAGCTTACGGGCGGGATACGGCTACACCTTC. It specifies CASSLRAGYGYTF.

V gene TRBV7-9 combines with J gene TRBJ1-1, with TRBD1 identical over 7 bases. V gave up 6 bases and J gave up 6 bases; unmatched junction bases: 4. This CDR3 has 12 residues. Germline assignment: CDR1 SEHNR and CDR2 FQNEAQ (reference sequence). The CDR3 DNA is TGTGCCAGCAGTCGGACAGGTCCTGAAGCTTTCTTT. This codes for CASSRTGPEAFF.

Turning to this clonotype: Possible read error: a much larger clone is one base away. This chain joins TRBV18 and TRBJ2-1; TRBD1 is a possible D gene (6 bases). Germline loops: CDR1 KGHSH, CDR2 LQKENI. The CDR3 extends over 15 amino acids. CDR3 coding DNA: TGTGCCAACTCACCCCCCGGACAGTCAGACAATGAGCAGTTCTTC. Translated, it gives CANSPPGQSDNEQFF.

This clonotype has more than one count but fewer than ten. The CDR3 DNA sequence: TGTGCCAGCAGCCCGGACGGCCAAGAGACCCAGTACTTC. Its protein is CASSPDGQETQYF. The V gene is TRBV7-9, the J gene TRBJ2-5; D not certain. The CDR3 consists of 13 residues. CDR1 is SEHNR and CDR2 is FQNEAQ in the germline V gene (reference sequence). With 5 bases removed from V and 1 base from J, the gap between germline ends came to 8 bases. The whole variable domain, remainder taken from reference TRBV7-9 and TRBJ2-5, is DTGVSQNPRHKITKRGQNVTFRCDPISEHNRLYWYRQTLGQGPEFLTYFQNEAQLEKSRLLSDRFSAERPKGSFSTLEIQRTEQGDSAMYLCASSPDGQETQYFGPGTRLLVL.

The V gene is TRBV7-8, the J gene TRBJ1-1; no firm D call. Germline V CDR1 and CDR2: SGHVS, FQNEAQ. The CDR3 extends over 15 amino acids. Trimming removed 6 bases at V and 6 bases at J, with 20 bases between. CDR3 region: CASSDSTVRSSEAFF. Here the CDR3 DNA reads TGTGCCAGCAGTGACTCCACGGTGAGATCCTCTGAAGCTTTCTTT.

The J gene is TRBJ2-1, the V gene TRBV7-2; 7 nucleotides align to TRBD1. The CDR3 spans 13 residues. Germline loops: CDR1 SGHTA, CDR2 FQGNSA. The ends lost 6 bases at V and 10 bases at J; junction bases unmatched: 9. The CDR3 loop reads CASRFTGVDEQFF. The CDR3 coding sequence is TGTGCCAGCAGGTTTACAGGGGTCGACGAGCAGTTCTTC.

J is TRBJ2-7 and V is TRBV7-9, with 10 bases aligning to TRBD1. Germline V lookup: CDR1 SEHNR, CDR2 FQNEAQ (reference sequence). The CDR3 length is 15 residues. V lost 1 base to trimming and J lost 7 bases; unmatched junction nucleotides: 7. CDR3 DNA sequence: TGTGCCAGCAGCTTAGGAGACAGGGGGCTTTGGGAGCAGTACTTC. It translates to CASSLGDRGLWEQYF. Variable domain in full (rest from reference TRBV7-9 and TRBJ2-7): DTGVSQNPRHKITKRGQNVTFRCDPISEHNRLYWYRQTLGQGPEFLTYFQNEAQLEKSRLLSDRFSAERPKGSFSTLEIQRTEQGDSAMYLCASSLGDRGLWEQYFGPGTRLTVT.

This clonotype has at least ten counts. The chain has TRBV5-6 and TRBJ2-1; no definite D call. The germline CDR1 and CDR2 sequences are SGHDT and YYEEEE. CDR3 length: 15 residues. V was pared by 0 bases and J by 5 bases, with 12 bases between. The CDR3 loop is CASSLAGFRDNEQFF. Written as DNA, the CDR3 is TGTGCCAGCAGCTTGGCCGGTTTTCGGGACAATGAGCAGTTCTTC.

Only a few counts were recorded for this clonotype. The V call is TRBV19, the J call TRBJ1-2; D may be TRBD1 (5 bases). V shed 7 bases and J shed 6 bases, with 15 bases lying between them. This CDR3 has 13 residues. The germline V gene encodes CDR1 LNHDA and CDR2 SQIVND (reference sequence). The CDR3 DNA sequence: TGTGCCAGTACACCTAGGACAACCAATGGCTACACCTTC. As protein: CASTPRTTNGYTF.

This clonotype was seen ten or more times. The chain uses TRBV12-3 or TRBV12-4 and TRBJ1-5; D is possibly TRBD1 (5 bases). The CDR3 is 12 residues long. Trimming removed 3 bases at V and 7 bases at J, with 7 bases between. CDR3 DNA: TGTGCCAGCAGTTTCGGGGGGCAGCCCCAGCATTTT. It yields the protein CASSFGGQPQHF.

This clonotype was detected ten times or more. V is TRBV5-1 and J is TRBJ2-5; D is unresolved. Trimming left V 0 bases short and J 5 bases short, with 8 bases between. This CDR3 is 13 amino acids long. Germline CDR1 and CDR2: SGHRS and YFSETQ. The CDR3 DNA sequence: TGCGCCAGCAGCTTGGAAGGGATGGAGACCCAGTACTTC. Amino acids: CASSLEGMETQYF.

This clonotype was picked up many times. J is TRBJ2-5 and V is TRBV10-3; TRBD2 might be the D (6 bases). The CDR3 spans 14 residues. The V end lost 9 bases, the J end lost 5 bases, and 19 bases lay between the germline ends. CDR1 and CDR2 (germline): ENHRY, SYGVKD. The CDR3 DNA reads as TGTGCCATAGGAGGGCAGGGTCGATTGGAGACCCAGTACTTC. It yields the protein CAIGGQGRLETQYF.

This clonotype was recorded many times. The chain couples TRBV7-2 to TRBJ1-5; D not resolved. There are 15 residues in the CDR3. Germline assignment: CDR1 SGHTA and CDR2 FQGNSA. The V end lost 1 base, the J end lost 2 bases, and 9 bases lay between the germline ends. CDR3 sequence: CASSLVEEGNQPQHF. The CDR3 DNA follows: TGTGCCAGCAGCTTAGTGGAAGAAGGCAATCAGCCCCAGCATTTT. The full variable domain, with the rest looked up from reference TRBV7-2 and TRBJ1-5, is GAGVSQSPSNKVTEKGKDVELRCDPISGHTALYWYRQSLGQGLEFLIYFQGNSAPDKSGLPSDRFSAERTGGSVSTLTIQRTQQEDSAVYLCASSLVEEGNQPQHFGDGTRLSIL.

This clonotype was counted between two and nine times. V and J are TRBV15 and TRBJ2-5; D is undetermined. V was trimmed by 1 base and J by 4 bases, leaving 4 bases between them. This CDR3 is 12 amino acids long. Per the germline V gene, CDR1 is LNHNV and CDR2 is YYDKDF (reference sequence). CDR3 DNA sequence: TGTGCCACCAGCAGAGGTGTAGAGACCCAGTACTTC. Translating it yields CATSRGVETQYF.

In this sample, this clonotype turned up many times. The chain combines TRBV20-1 with TRBJ1-6; D is uncertain. Trimming pared 6 bases from V and 0 bases from J, leaving 21 bases between. CDR1 DFQATT and CDR2 SNEGSKA come from the germline V gene (reference sequence). The CDR3 length is 18 residues. CDR3 amino acids: CSAPEGFLRSSYNSPLHF. The CDR3 DNA follows: TGCAGTGCCCCAGAGGGCTTCCTGAGGAGCTCCTATAATTCACCCCTCCACTTT.

The table lists this clonotype with many counts. The chain has TRBV7-3 and TRBJ2-2; 9 bases match TRBD2. This CDR3 has 18 amino acids. J was trimmed by 5 bases and V by 5 bases; bases with no gene match: 15. Germline V gene lookup returns CDR1 SGHTA and CDR2 FQGTGA. CDR3 loop: CASSPRRASGMSTGELFF. CDR3 in DNA: TGTGCCAGCAGCCCCCGTCGGGCTAGCGGGATGTCGACCGGGGAGCTGTTTTTT.

This clonotype was recorded a few times. The chain carries TRBV7-2 and TRBJ2-3; the D call may be TRBD1 or TRBD2 (6 bases each). The CDR3 length is 14 residues. Germline-derived CDR1 and CDR2 are SGHTA and FQGNSA. V lost 7 bases, J lost 3 bases, and 14 bases lay in between. The CDR3 sequence is CASNERGVTDTQYF. In nucleotides, the CDR3 is TGTGCCAGCAACGAAAGGGGGGTGACAGATACGCAGTATTTT.

The table lists this clonotype with many counts. The chain is built from TRBV28 and TRBJ2-1, with 9 bases identical to TRBD1. Germline V gives CDR1 MDHEN, CDR2 SYDVKM. The CDR3 length is 14 residues. V lost 7 bases and J lost 6; bases outside the gene matches: 7. CDR3 protein: CASTYRDRANEQFF. CDR3 sequence (DNA): TGTGCCAGCACATACCGGGACAGGGCCAATGAGCAGTTCTTC.

The V and J genes are TRBV7-6 and TRBJ2-2, with 7 bases identical to TRBD1. Germline values: CDR1 SGHVS, CDR2 FNYEAQ. V dropped 2 bases and J dropped 4; count of bases not matched to a gene: 7. This CDR3 spans 16 amino acids. This CDR3 is CASSLQTGTLTGELFF. CDR3 bases: TGTGCCAGCAGCTTACAGACAGGGACCCTCACCGGGGAGCTGTTTTTT.

This clonotype was seen many times. V gene TRBV11-2 combines with J gene TRBJ2-2; TRBD2 might be the D (6 bases). The CDR3 is 13 amino acids. Deletions cut 5 bases from V and 10 bases from J, with 14 bases between. Per germline, CDR1 SGHAT and CDR2 FQNNGV. The CDR3, as DNA: TGTGCCAGCAGCGAGCGACTAGTAGAGGAGCTGTTTTTT. Protein product: CASSERLVEELFF.